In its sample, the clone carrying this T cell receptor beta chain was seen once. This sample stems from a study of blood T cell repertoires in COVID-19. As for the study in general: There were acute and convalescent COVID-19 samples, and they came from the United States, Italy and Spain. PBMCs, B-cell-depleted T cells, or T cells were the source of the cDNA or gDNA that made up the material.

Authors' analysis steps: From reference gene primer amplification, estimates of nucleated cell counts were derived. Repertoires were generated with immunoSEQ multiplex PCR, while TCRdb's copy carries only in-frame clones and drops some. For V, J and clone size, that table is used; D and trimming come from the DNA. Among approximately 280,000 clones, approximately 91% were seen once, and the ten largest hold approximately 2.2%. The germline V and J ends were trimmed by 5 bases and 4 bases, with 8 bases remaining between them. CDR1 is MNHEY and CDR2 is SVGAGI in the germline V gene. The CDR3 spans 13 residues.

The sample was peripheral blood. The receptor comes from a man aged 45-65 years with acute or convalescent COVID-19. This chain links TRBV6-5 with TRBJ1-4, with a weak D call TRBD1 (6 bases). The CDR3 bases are TGTGCCAGCAGTAGGGGGAGTAATGAAAAACTGTTTTTT. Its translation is CASSRGSNEKLFF.